This is a list of T cell receptor beta chains from one sample in a study of cytomegalovirus exposure and HLA in healthy donors. The table came from immunoSEQ multiplex PCR; TCRdb's copy has only in-frame clones and leaves some out. The table includes around 100,000 clones, 79% detected once. Sequenced material: PBMCs. All receptors come from a woman aged 18-29 years in good health and CMV-seropositive. CDR3s include the opening cysteine and the closing phenylalanine or tryptophan. Each record gives: J gene, clone size, D gene, V gene, CDR3 protein, CDR3 DNA. D genes are given only for firm matches. Only some rows state a clone size, as once, few, many or a class for expanded clones.

J: TRBJ2-7; size: once; D: -; V: TRBV27; CDR3: CASSLSSGGNPYEQYF; DNA: TGTGCCAGCAGTTTATCGAGCGGTGGTAATCCCTACGAGCAGTACTTC
J: TRBJ1-1; size: -; D: -; V: TRBV4-2; CDR3: CASSSLGQTWNTEAFF; DNA: TGTGCCAGCAGCTCTTTAGGCCAGACTTGGAACACTGAAGCTTTCTTT
J: TRBJ2-7; size: -; D: -; V: TRBV7-8; CDR3: CVSSLRPRDLRGYEQYF; DNA: TGTGTCAGCAGCTTACGCCCACGGGACCTTCGGGGGTACGAGCAGTACTTC
J: TRBJ2-3; size: once; D: TRBD2; V: TRBV30; CDR3: CALSGSGSDTQYF; DNA: TGTGCCCTTAGCGGGAGTGGATCAGATACGCAGTATTTT
J: TRBJ1-4; size: once; D: TRBD1; V: TRBV19; CDR3: CASSPTQGFNEKLFF; DNA: TGTGCCAGTAGTCCGACACAGGGGTTTAATGAAAAACTGTTTTTT
J: TRBJ1-1; size: -; D: TRBD1; V: TRBV10-3; CDR3: CAISSPDRGQGSTEAFF; DNA: TGTGCCATCAGCTCGCCGGACAGGGGGCAAGGGAGCACTGAAGCTTTCTTT
J: TRBJ1-1; size: once; D: -; V: TRBV6-1; CDR3: CASSPIAPTNTEAFF; DNA: TGTGCCAGCAGTCCAATAGCTCCGACGAACACTGAAGCTTTCTTT
J: TRBJ1-2; size: once; D: -; V: TRBV11-3; CDR3: CASSLGRQANYGYTF; DNA: TGTGCCAGCAGCTTAGGAAGACAGGCCAACTATGGCTACACCTTC
J: TRBJ1-2; size: -; D: TRBD1; V: TRBV5-5; CDR3: CASGINRGWGYTF; DNA: TGTGCCAGCGGGATAAACAGGGGCTGGGGCTACACCTTC
J: TRBJ1-2; size: -; D: TRBD1; V: TRBV5-1; CDR3: CASSLDRGQGRYGYTF; DNA: TGCGCCAGCAGCTTGGATAGGGGACAGGGGCGGTATGGCTACACCTTC
J: TRBJ2-1; size: -; D: TRBD2; V: TRBV7-2; CDR3: CASRPRLAGGHEQFF; DNA: TGTGCCAGCAGACCGAGACTAGCGGGAGGGCATGAGCAGTTCTTC
J: TRBJ1-4; size: -; D: TRBD1; V: TRBV7-9; CDR3: CSSSFSTGEGEKLFF; DNA: TGTTCCAGCAGCTTCTCTACAGGGGAAGGCGAAAAACTGTTTTTT
J: TRBJ2-1; size: -; D: TRBD2; V: TRBV7-3; CDR3: CASSLISGSGLLGNEQFF; DNA: TGTGCCAGCAGCTTAATCTCAGGTAGCGGGCTCTTAGGGAATGAGCAGTTCTTC
J: TRBJ2-7; size: -; D: -; V: TRBV10-1; CDR3: CASSESSAGGEQYF; DNA: TGCGCCAGCAGTGAGTCTTCGGCAGGAGGGGAGCAGTACTTC
J: TRBJ1-5; size: -; D: -; V: TRBV12-5; CDR3: CASGSLNQPQHF; DNA: TGTGCTAGTGGTTCCCTGAATCAGCCCCAGCATTTT
J: TRBJ2-3; size: -; D: TRBD1; V: TRBV7-6; CDR3: CAISNRGPADTQYF; DNA: TGTGCCATCTCAAACAGGGGGCCGGCAGATACGCAGTATTTT
J: TRBJ1-5; size: -; D: -; V: TRBV28; CDR3: CASSLTDQPQHF; DNA: TGTGCCAGCAGCTTGACAGATCAGCCCCAGCATTTT
J: TRBJ2-1; size: -; D: -; V: TRBV9; CDR3: CASSVEAEYNEQFF; DNA: TGTGCCAGCAGCGTAGAGGCGGAATACAATGAGCAGTTCTTC
J: TRBJ2-7; size: once; D: TRBD1; V: TRBV5-1; CDR3: CASSAEGTGQMDEQYF; DNA: TGCGCCAGCAGCGCGGAAGGGACAGGGCAGATGGACGAGCAGTACTTC
J: TRBJ1-2; size: -; D: TRBD1; V: TRBV2; CDR3: CASSEKAGGNYGYTF; DNA: TGTGCCAGCAGTGAAAAGGCAGGGGGCAACTATGGCTACACCTTC
J: TRBJ1-2; size: few; D: -; V: TRBV7-9; CDR3: CASSPLRTDSGNYGYTF; DNA: TGTGCCAGCAGCCCCCTCAGGACGGACTCAGGCAACTATGGCTACACCTTC